This T cell receptor delta chain originates from a study of human gamma delta and Vdelta1 T cells listed by TCRdb under 2018. For the wider study: Delta One T cells, Vd1+ gamma-delta T cells, were investigated in the study as cytotoxic effectors against acute myeloid leukemia. The research as a whole found: Delta One T cells were reported to be polyclonal and to show broad cytotoxic targeting of acute myeloid leukemia.

Details on this clone: There is no known antigen for this receptor. No clone much larger than this one lies a single base away; base qualities are absent.

Via the germline V gene, CDR1 is TSWWSYY and CDR2 QGS. V is pared back by 4 bases and J by 2 bases, with 38 bases lying between the germline termini. The CDR3 runs 23 amino acids, cysteine and phenylalanine included. Just CDR3 DNA is preserved here, 69 bases in frame from base 1. The library was obtained by PCR. The run used an Illumina MiSeq. With CATT, TCRdb called clones again from the public reads; duplicate DNA rows were later joined. The table for this sample lists several thousand delta-chain clones; over 30% of them were counted only once. The top ten hold around 5.9% of the sample. The sample was Vdelta1 gamma-delta T cells from blood grown in culture (DOT cells). This sample's cell subset or site label indicates: Delta One T cells, in vitro expanded/differentiated Vd1+ gamma-delta T cells. In this chain, TRDV1 is recombined with TRDJ1; the D gene could be either TRDD2 or TRDD3, each agreeing at 5 bases. The source is a human donor in good health. The DNA is as follows: TGTGCTCTTGGGGCCCGAGGGGGCTTTGACTCCCTACTTCCCCTGGCCCAAACCGATAAACTCATCTTT. This is translated as CALGARGGFDSLLPLAQTDKLIF.